Listed here are 17 T cell receptor beta chains from one sample, sequenced in a study of identical twins. TCRdb re-derived calls from the 5' RACE reads in MiXCR, one entry per CDR3 protein. The sample includes about 700,000 distinct CDR3 sequences, 8.6% of them seen just once. A further study also used this sample, focusing on yellow fever vaccine responses in identical twins.

The sequencing input was PBMCs. Every receptor here comes from a woman under 30 in good health.

The J gene is TRBJ2-1, the V gene TRBV19; TRBD2 aligns across 8 bases. The CDR3 extends over 15 amino acids. The germline V gene has CDR1 LNHDA and CDR2 SQIVND (reference sequence). With V trimmed by 0 bases and J by 3 bases, 1 base remained unmatched. CDR3 region: CASSIETSGYNEQFF. The CDR3 nucleotides read TGTGCCAGTAGTATAGAAACTAGCGGCTACAATGAGCAGTTCTTC.

This clonotype occurred a few times. V and J are TRBV7-2 and TRBJ2-5, with D possibly matching TRBD2 (5 bases). The CDR3 runs 16 residues. Germline loops: CDR1 SGHTA, CDR2 FQGNSA. V dropped 5 bases and J dropped 2 bases, with 18 bases sitting between them. In nucleotides, the CDR3 is TGTGCCAGCAGCCCGACAAGGGAGAGGTTGCAAGAGACCCAGTACTTC. Amino acid sequence: CASSPTRERLQETQYF.

In this sample, this clonotype turned up many times. The chain recombines TRBV20-1 with TRBJ2-7, with D possibly TRBD2 on 5 matching bases. This CDR3 region has 12 residues. V was pared by 5 bases and J by 4 bases, with 12 bases between. Germline V gives CDR1 DFQATT, CDR2 SNEGSKA (reference sequence). Here the CDR3 reads CSAGTRSYEQYF. CDR3 sequence (DNA): TGCAGTGCTGGAACTAGATCGTACGAGCAGTACTTC.

In this sample, this clonotype turned up a few times. The chain combines TRBV6-5 with TRBJ2-3; the D gene is possibly TRBD2 (6 bases). Trimming took 4 bases from V and 4 from J, leaving 12 bases between them. Germline V gene data show CDR1 as MNHEY and CDR2 as SVGAGI. The CDR3 contains 14 residues. The CDR3 DNA reads as TGTGCCAGCAGTTTGGGGGGACGGCCAGATACGCAGTATTTT. Protein sequence: CASSLGGRPDTQYF.

This clonotype was counted a few times. The V and J genes are TRBV7-9 and TRBJ2-5; D possibly corresponds to TRBD2 (6 bases). Trimming pared 5 bases from V and 0 bases from J, leaving 10 bases between. The CDR3 is made up of 14 amino acids. The germline V gene has CDR1 SEHNR and CDR2 FQNEAQ (reference sequence). In DNA form, the CDR3 reads TGTGCCAGCAGCCGGGGACTGAACCAAGAGACCCAGTACTTC. This codes for CASSRGLNQETQYF.

This clonotype has only a few counts. The V and J genes are TRBV7-2 and TRBJ1-2; tentative D call: TRBD1 (5 bases). V gave up 7 bases and J gave up 8 bases, with 11 bases separating them. This CDR3 is 11 amino acids long. The germline V gene has CDR1 SGHTA and CDR2 FQGNSA. This CDR3 reads CASTTWGGYTF. CDR3 DNA sequence: TGTGCCAGCACCACCTGGGGGGGCTACACCTTC.

This clonotype was observed at least ten times. The V and J genes are TRBV24-1 and TRBJ2-1; no reliable D call. Germline values: CDR1 KGHDR, CDR2 SFDVKD. The CDR3 runs to 13 residues. Trimming cost V 2 bases and J 8 bases, with 9 bases left between them. Written as DNA, the CDR3 is TGTGCCACCAGTGATTCCGGGTACGATGAGCAGTTCTTC. It codes for CATSDSGYDEQFF.

CDR3 loop: CASRRVSGDTQYF. The DNA of the CDR3 is TGCGCCAGCAGAAGGGTTTCAGGAGATACGCAGTATTTT. This chain joins TRBV5-1 and TRBJ2-3; D is unclear. V lost 5 bases and J 5 bases, leaving 12 bases between the germline ends. The CDR3 is 13 amino acids. Germline V gene lookup returns CDR1 SGHRS and CDR2 YFSETQ.

V is TRBV4-1 and J is TRBJ1-6; 7 bases agree with TRBD1. This CDR3 region has 18 residues. V dropped 6 bases and J dropped 5; count of bases not matched to a gene: 16. Germline V gene sequence: CDR1 MGHRA, CDR2 YSYEKL. The CDR3 region is CASRRNSGTGTDNSPLHF. The CDR3 coding sequence is TGCGCCAGCAGACGAAACTCCGGTACCGGGACAGATAATTCACCCCTCCACTTT.

This clonotype has a handful of counts. The V gene is TRBV12-3 or TRBV12-4, the J gene TRBJ2-7; 7 nucleotides match TRBD2. The junction had 3 bases not matched to a gene; V was cut back by 4 bases and J by 3 bases. The CDR3 covers 13 residues. CDR3 nucleotides: TGTGCCAGCAGTTATGGGGGGGTCTACGAGCAGTACTTC. This translates into CASSYGGVYEQYF.

The V call is TRBV11-1, the J call TRBJ2-7, with 11 bases that match TRBD2. This CDR3 comprises 20 residues. V dropped 6 bases and J dropped 2; count of bases not matched to a gene: 21. Germline assignment: CDR1 SGHAT and CDR2 FQDESV (reference sequence). The CDR3 sequence: CASRRSSSSSGRSGAYEQYF. The DNA of the CDR3 is TGTGCCAGCAGACGCAGTTCGAGCTCTAGCGGGAGGAGTGGGGCCTACGAGCAGTACTTC.

J is TRBJ2-6 and V is TRBV5-1, with TRBD1 as a possible D gene (6 bases). The germline V and J ends were trimmed by 5 bases and 0 bases, with 15 bases remaining between them. The CDR3 has 17 amino acids. The germline V gene encodes CDR1 SGHRS and CDR2 YFSETQ. The CDR3 DNA sequence: TGCGCCAGCAGTTTTTTTTGGGACACCTCTGGGGCCAACGTCCTGACTTTC. Translating gives CASSFFWDTSGANVLTF.

Only a few counts were recorded for this clonotype. The chain recombines TRBV5-5 with TRBJ2-7; 11 bases are a match to TRBD2. The ends lost 2 bases at V and 2 bases at J; junction bases unmatched: 9. The length of the CDR3 is 17 residues. Per germline, CDR1 SGHKS and CDR2 YYEKEE (reference sequence). CDR3 bases: TGTGCCAGCAGCTTAGTAGCGGGAGGGGCCTTGACCTACGAGCAGTACTTC. Its translation: CASSLVAGGALTYEQYF. Supplemented by reference TRBV5-5 and TRBJ2-7, the full variable domain reads DAGVTQSPTHLIKTRGQQVTLRCSPISGHKSVSWYQQVLGQGPQFIFQYYEKEERGRGNFPDRFSARQFPNYSSELNVNALLLGDSALYLCASSLVAGGALTYEQYFGPGTRLTVT.

This clonotype was seen at least ten times. The rearrangement links TRBV7-9 to TRBJ2-3, with 9 positions matching TRBD2. The germline V gene encodes CDR1 SEHNR and CDR2 FQNEAQ (reference sequence). V lost 0 bases, J lost 1 base, and 2 bases stayed unmatched. The CDR3 sequence is 16 residues long. The DNA for the CDR3 is TGTGCCAGCAGCTTAGCCACTAGCGGGCGCACAGATACGCAGTATTTT. This codes for CASSLATSGRTDTQYF.

This clonotype was observed a handful of times. The V call is TRBV12-3 or TRBV12-4, the J call TRBJ2-3; 9 nucleotides line up with TRBD1. The length of the CDR3 is 17 residues. V shed 3 bases and J 1 base; nucleotides not matched to a gene: 8. The DNA for the CDR3 is TGTGCCAGCAGTTTCTTTACAGGGGGCGCTCGCACAGATACGCAGTATTTT. This sequence encodes CASSFFTGGARTDTQYF.

The rearrangement uses TRBV11-2 and TRBJ2-5; no clear D. V was shortened by 2 bases and J by 5 bases, with 9 bases between the two germline ends. Germline assignment: CDR1 SGHAT and CDR2 FQNNGV. The CDR3 runs 13 residues. CDR3 sequence reads: CASSLWAVETQYF. The CDR3 nucleotides read TGTGCCAGCAGCTTATGGGCGGTGGAGACCCAGTACTTC.

This clonotype has more than one count but fewer than ten. This chain connects TRBV12-3 or TRBV12-4 to TRBJ2-5, with TRBD1 matching 7 bases. With V trimmed by 5 bases and J by 2 bases, 8 bases remained unmatched. The CDR3 sequence is 15 residues long. CDR3 nucleotides: TGTGCCAGCAGTCCCACTAAGACAGGGCAAGAGACCCAGTACTTC. It encodes CASSPTKTGQETQYF.